This record looks at one TCR beta chain sequence and its context. Antigen: not known. Time point in this sample: baseline pretreatment blood. Treatment given: 15 Gy SBRT to primary tumor, nephrectomy 4 weeks later. This renal cell carcinoma was of the clear cell type. Some clones are missing from TCRdb's copy, which holds only in-frame ones; the method was immunoSEQ multiplex PCR. The table shows 100,000 to 150,000 clones, with about four fifths occurring only once. The sample belongs to a study of radiation and T cells in renal cell carcinoma. Study context: Nephrectomy followed 15 Gy stereotactic body radiation by 4 weeks. Study-level findings and limits: Baseline intratumoral clonotype presence is unknown without pretreatment biopsies.

The input for sequencing was blood, taken from a patient whose treatment included radiotherapy and nephrectomy. This clonotype originated in a woman aged 55-69 years with renal cell carcinoma.

CDR3 protein: CASRGSSYNSPLHF. CDR3 nucleotide sequence: TGTGCCAGCAGGGGAAGCTCCTATAATTCACCCCTCCACTTT. V usage is TRBV6-4 and J usage is TRBJ1-6; D unclear. The V end was cut by 6 bases, the J end by 0 bases, with 6 bases between. CDR3 length equals 14 residues. Per the germline V gene, CDR1 is MRHNA and CDR2 is SNTAGT.